A selection of T cell receptor beta chains follows, all from one sample in a study of T cell changes during pregnancy in multiple sclerosis. Some clones are missing from TCRdb's copy, which holds only in-frame ones; the method was immunoSEQ multiplex PCR. Of 70,000 or so clones listed, roughly 91% were seen once; the top ten hold just under 0.3%. The material sequenced was CD4+ T cells from peripheral blood mononuclear cells, taken after pregnancy. The receptors were sampled from a female donor with multiple sclerosis, enrolled in a pregnancy study. Each CDR3 is given with its conserved first and last residue. Fields, in order: clone size, J gene, V gene, D gene, CDR3 DNA, CDR3 protein. The D gene is left open where the match is weak. Clone size, where shown, is once, few, many, or a class for clones that have expanded.

abundance: once
j_gene: TRBJ2-7
v_gene: TRBV5-4
d_gene: .
CDR3nt: TGTGCCAGCAGCTGGCCTGGGGCCAGCTCCTACGAGCAGTACTTC
CDR3aa: CASSWPGASSYEQYF

abundance: once
j_gene: TRBJ2-5
v_gene: TRBV28
d_gene: TRBD2
CDR3nt: TGTGCCAGCAGACGATCATGGGGACTAGCGGGACAAGAGACCCAGTACTTC
CDR3aa: CASRRSWGLAGQETQYF

abundance: .
j_gene: TRBJ1-4
v_gene: TRBV9
d_gene: .
CDR3nt: TGTGCCAGCAGCGTATCCGGGGGGCTCACGGAAACTAATGAAAAACTGTTTTTT
CDR3aa: CASSVSGGLTETNEKLFF

abundance: .
j_gene: TRBJ1-4
v_gene: TRBV18
d_gene: .
CDR3nt: TGTGCCAGCTCACCAAGACAGAATGAAAAACTGTTTTTT
CDR3aa: CASSPRQNEKLFF

abundance: .
j_gene: TRBJ2-7
v_gene: TRBV5-1
d_gene: .
CDR3nt: TGCGCCAGCAGCTTGGTTCCAGCGGCTCGCTACGAGCAGTACTTC
CDR3aa: CASSLVPAARYEQYF

abundance: .
j_gene: TRBJ1-4
v_gene: TRBV28
d_gene: .
CDR3nt: TGTGCCAGCAGTTTTTGGGACATTGCAACTAATGAAAAACTGTTTTTT
CDR3aa: CASSFWDIATNEKLFF

abundance: once
j_gene: TRBJ2-7
v_gene: TRBV5-4
d_gene: TRBD2
CDR3nt: TGTGCCAGCAGCGAGGGACTAGCGGGATGGGTCGAGCAGTACTTC
CDR3aa: CASSEGLAGWVEQYF

abundance: .
j_gene: TRBJ1-3
v_gene: TRBV4-2
d_gene: .
CDR3nt: TGTGCCAGCAGCCAAGATAATATGGGAGGAGCTCCTGGAAACACCATATATTTT
CDR3aa: CASSQDNMGGAPGNTIYF

abundance: .
j_gene: TRBJ1-2
v_gene: TRBV5-6
d_gene: .
CDR3nt: TGTGCCAGCAGCTTGGAACAACGGAGGGGCTACACCTTC
CDR3aa: CASSLEQRRGYTF

abundance: .
j_gene: TRBJ2-5
v_gene: TRBV5-1
d_gene: TRBD1
CDR3nt: TGCGCCAGCAGCAGGGGACAGCAAGAGACCCAGTACTTC
CDR3aa: CASSRGQQETQYF

abundance: .
j_gene: TRBJ2-7
v_gene: TRBV27
d_gene: TRBD2
CDR3nt: TGTGCCAGCAAGCGGGAGCTGAACTCCTACGAGCAGTACTTC
CDR3aa: CASKRELNSYEQYF

abundance: .
j_gene: TRBJ1-2
v_gene: TRBV5-1
d_gene: .
CDR3nt: TGCGCCAGCAGTTCGTTTGGGCTAAGCTACGGCTACACCTTC
CDR3aa: CASSSFGLSYGYTF

abundance: .
j_gene: TRBJ1-4
v_gene: TRBV25-1
d_gene: TRBD1
CDR3nt: TGTGCCAGCAGTGATACAGGGGGCGGGAATGAAAAACTGTTTTTT
CDR3aa: CASSDTGGGNEKLFF

abundance: .
j_gene: TRBJ2-1
v_gene: TRBV29-1
d_gene: .
CDR3nt: TGCAGCGTTGTAGGGGAAAGCTCCTACAATGAGCAGTTCTTC
CDR3aa: CSVVGESSYNEQFF

abundance: .
j_gene: TRBJ2-5
v_gene: TRBV9
d_gene: TRBD2
CDR3nt: TGTGCCAGCAGCTCAGTGGCGGGAGCAGGAGAGACCCAGTACTTC
CDR3aa: CASSSVAGAGETQYF

abundance: once
j_gene: TRBJ2-7
v_gene: TRBV19
d_gene: .
CDR3nt: TGTGCCAGTAGTATTCAGGGTGTCGCCTACGAGCAGTACTTC
CDR3aa: CASSIQGVAYEQYF